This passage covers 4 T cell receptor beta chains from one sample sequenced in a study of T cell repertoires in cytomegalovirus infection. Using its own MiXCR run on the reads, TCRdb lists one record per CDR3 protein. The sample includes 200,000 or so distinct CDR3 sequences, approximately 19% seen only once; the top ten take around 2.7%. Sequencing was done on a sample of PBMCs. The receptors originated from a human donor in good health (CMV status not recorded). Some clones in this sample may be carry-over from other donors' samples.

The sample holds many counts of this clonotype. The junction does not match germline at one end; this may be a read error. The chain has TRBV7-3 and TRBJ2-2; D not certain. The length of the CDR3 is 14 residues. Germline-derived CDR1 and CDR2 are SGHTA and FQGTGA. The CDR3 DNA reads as TGCGCCAGCAGCTTCGGACCGAACACCGGGGAGCTGTTTTTT. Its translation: CASSFGPNTGELFF.

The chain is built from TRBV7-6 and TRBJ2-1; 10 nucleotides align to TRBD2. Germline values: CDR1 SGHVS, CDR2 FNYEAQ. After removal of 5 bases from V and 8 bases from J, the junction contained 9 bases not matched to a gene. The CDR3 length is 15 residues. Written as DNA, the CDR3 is TGTGCCAGCAGCGTCGGACTAGCGGCCGGGGATGAGCAGTTCTTC. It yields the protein CASSVGLAAGDEQFF.

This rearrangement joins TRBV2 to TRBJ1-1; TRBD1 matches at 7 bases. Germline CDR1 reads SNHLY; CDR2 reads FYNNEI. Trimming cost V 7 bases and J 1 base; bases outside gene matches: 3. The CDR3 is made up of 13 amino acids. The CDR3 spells CASTEGANTEAFF. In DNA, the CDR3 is TGTGCCAGCACGGAGGGGGCGAACACTGAAGCTTTCTTT.

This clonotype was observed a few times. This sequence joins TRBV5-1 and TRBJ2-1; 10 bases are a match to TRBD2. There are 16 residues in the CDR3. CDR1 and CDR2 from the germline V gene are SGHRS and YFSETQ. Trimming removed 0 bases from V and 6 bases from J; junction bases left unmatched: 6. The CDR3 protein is CASSLVSGGAFNEQFF. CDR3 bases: TGCGCCAGCAGCTTGGTAAGCGGGGGGGCCTTCAATGAGCAGTTCTTC.